This T cell receptor (beta chain) was retrieved from a study of blood T cells in healthy people across ages. Through a sample-barcoded 5' primer and a J-beta primer mix, a second PCR was run for roughly 7 to 12 cycles. All cDNA molecules were each tagged by a template-switch adaptor with 12 random nucleotides. TCRdb independently ran MiXCR on the 5' RACE reads; one entry per CDR3 protein. The sample holds approximately 1,700,000 distinct CDR3 sequences; 39% are singletons and the top ten take around 23%. The germline V gene has CDR1 SQVTM and CDR2 ANQGSEA. The V gene lost 2 bases and the J gene lost 12 bases, with 14 bases spanning the gap. There are 12 residues in the CDR3. This clonotype was seen only once. Its antigen is still unknown. Whole-study results and caveats: Roughly linear age-related decline in beta diversity appeared, significant by age around 40.

This TCR came from a human donor in good health. Material for sequencing was blood. This chain joins TRBV29-1 and TRBJ2-1; D gene uncertain. The CDR3 region is CSVEKDRWTQFF. The CDR3 nucleotides are TGCAGCGTTGAAAAGGACCGATGGACGCAGTTCTTC.